This passage covers 5 T cell receptor beta chains from one sample sequenced in a study of TIL therapy for anti-PD-1-resistant metastatic lung cancer. The libraries were made with immunoSEQ v3. Only in-frame clones appear in the TCRdb table, and some are missing; sequencing was by immunoSEQ multiplex PCR. The profile shows about 60,000 clones, about 69% of them singletons. Documented time point: pre-treatment sample, taken before nivolumab and TIL therapy. The sequences come from blood, collected at baseline. The receptors stem from a person aged 25 to 79 with non-small cell lung cancer.

The V call is TRBV28, the J call TRBJ2-3; possible D gene TRBD2, 6 bases. Germline V gene data show CDR1 as MDHEN and CDR2 as SYDVKM. The CDR3 spans 17 residues. V was shortened by 5 bases and J by 6 bases, with 24 bases between the two germline ends. The CDR3 DNA reads as TGTGCCAGCAGTCCCAAACCGACTAGTCTGGACGAGGATACGCAGTATTTT. This encodes CASSPKPTSLDEDTQYF.

This clone was counted a few times. V usage is TRBV11-3 and J usage is TRBJ1-1; D not resolved. CDR3 length: 15 amino acids. From germline, CDR1 is SGHNT and CDR2 YENEEA. Deletions cut 1 base from V and 0 bases from J, with 9 bases between. CDR3 sequence (DNA): TGTGCCAGCAGCTTAGTTTACACTCTGAACACTGAAGCTTTCTTT. Amino acid sequence: CASSLVYTLNTEAFF.

The chain uses TRBV7-9 and TRBJ2-7, with no clear D. Per the germline V gene, CDR1 is SEHNR and CDR2 is FQNEAQ (reference sequence). V lost 5 bases, J lost 1 base, and 12 bases lay in between. The length of the CDR3 is 14 residues. CDR3 nucleotides: TGTGCCAGCAGCAAAAACACTGATTCCTACGAGCAGTACTTC. It specifies CASSKNTDSYEQYF.

The chain uses TRBV4-1 and TRBJ1-2, with unresolved D. Per the germline V gene, CDR1 is MGHRA and CDR2 is YSYEKL. There are 11 residues in the CDR3. The V gene lost 7 bases and the J gene lost 5 bases, with 8 bases spanning the gap. DNA for the CDR3: TGCGCCAGCAATAGCGGGTATGGCTACACCTTC. Translating gives CASNSGYGYTF.

V is TRBV19 and J is TRBJ1-2; D remains ambiguous. The CDR3 runs 13 residues. Germline lookup yields CDR1 LNHDA and CDR2 SQIVND (reference sequence). The V end was cut by 6 bases, the J end by 4 bases, with 12 bases between. The CDR3 region has the DNA TGTGCCAGTAGGTTTAGCAGATTCTATGGCTACACCTTC. The encoded protein is CASRFSRFYGYTF.